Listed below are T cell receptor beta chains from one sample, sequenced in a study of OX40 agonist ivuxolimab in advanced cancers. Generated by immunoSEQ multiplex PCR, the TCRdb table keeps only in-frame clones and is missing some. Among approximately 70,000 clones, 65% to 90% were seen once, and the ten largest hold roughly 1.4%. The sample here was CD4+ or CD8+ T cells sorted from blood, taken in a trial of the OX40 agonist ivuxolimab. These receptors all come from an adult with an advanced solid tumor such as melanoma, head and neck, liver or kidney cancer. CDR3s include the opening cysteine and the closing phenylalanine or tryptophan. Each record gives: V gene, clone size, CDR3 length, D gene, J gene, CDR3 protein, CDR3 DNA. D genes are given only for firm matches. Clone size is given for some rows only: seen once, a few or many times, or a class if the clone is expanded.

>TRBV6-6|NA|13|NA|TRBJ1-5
CASYPGGNQPQHF
TGTGCCAGCTACCCCGGGGGTAATCAGCCCCAGCATTTT
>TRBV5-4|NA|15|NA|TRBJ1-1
CASSLGQTAKTEAFF
TGTGCCAGCAGCTTGGGGCAGACCGCTAAGACTGAAGCTTTCTTT
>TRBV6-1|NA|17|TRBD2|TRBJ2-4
CASSKAASGGAGNIQYF
TGTGCCAGCAGTAAAGCGGCTAGCGGGGGGGCCGGAAACATTCAGTACTTC
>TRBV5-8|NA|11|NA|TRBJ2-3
CVSQFTDTQYF
TGTGTCAGCCAATTCACAGATACGCAGTATTTT
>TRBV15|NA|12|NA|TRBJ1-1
CATSRVRAEAFF
TGTGCCACCAGCAGAGTTCGAGCTGAAGCTTTCTTT
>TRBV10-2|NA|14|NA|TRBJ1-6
CASSEWQDNSPLHF
TGCGCCAGCAGTGAGTGGCAGGATAATTCACCCCTCCACTTT
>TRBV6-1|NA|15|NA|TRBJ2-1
CASSESWGSYNEQFF
TGTGCCAGCAGTGAATCGTGGGGCTCCTACAATGAGCAGTTCTTC
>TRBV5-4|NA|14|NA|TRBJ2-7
CASSLQGGPYEQYF
TGTGCCAGCAGCTTACAGGGTGGACCCTACGAGCAGTACTTC
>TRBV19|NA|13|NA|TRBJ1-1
CASSIYRDTEAFF
TGTGCCAGTAGTATCTACAGAGACACTGAAGCTTTCTTT
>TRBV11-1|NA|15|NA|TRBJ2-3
CASSLAGFSTDTQYF
TGTGCCAGCAGCTTAGCGGGGTTTAGCACAGATACGCAGTATTTT
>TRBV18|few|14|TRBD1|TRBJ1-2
CASSPEQGDYGYTF
TGTGCCAGCTCACCGGAACAGGGGGACTATGGCTACACCTTC
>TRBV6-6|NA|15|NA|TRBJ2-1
CASSYSGGTYNEQFF
TGTGCCAGCAGTTACTCGGGGGGAACCTACAATGAGCAGTTCTTC
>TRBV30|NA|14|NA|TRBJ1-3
CAWRGGTSGNTIYF
TGTGCCTGGAGAGGCGGAACCTCTGGAAACACCATATATTTT
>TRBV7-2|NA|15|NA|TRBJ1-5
CASSLVHMEGQPQHF
TGTGCCAGCAGCTTAGTACATATGGAGGGGCAGCCCCAGCATTTT
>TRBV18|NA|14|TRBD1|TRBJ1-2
CASSPKQGDYGYTF
TGTGCCAGCTCACCGAAACAGGGGGACTATGGCTACACCTTC
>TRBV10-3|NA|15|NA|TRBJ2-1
CAISGGARSNNEQFF
TGTGCCATCAGTGGAGGGGCCCGATCTAACAATGAGCAGTTCTTC
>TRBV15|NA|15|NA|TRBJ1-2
CATSRDLRESKGYTF
TGTGCCACCAGCAGAGATCTCAGGGAATCGAAAGGCTACACCTTC